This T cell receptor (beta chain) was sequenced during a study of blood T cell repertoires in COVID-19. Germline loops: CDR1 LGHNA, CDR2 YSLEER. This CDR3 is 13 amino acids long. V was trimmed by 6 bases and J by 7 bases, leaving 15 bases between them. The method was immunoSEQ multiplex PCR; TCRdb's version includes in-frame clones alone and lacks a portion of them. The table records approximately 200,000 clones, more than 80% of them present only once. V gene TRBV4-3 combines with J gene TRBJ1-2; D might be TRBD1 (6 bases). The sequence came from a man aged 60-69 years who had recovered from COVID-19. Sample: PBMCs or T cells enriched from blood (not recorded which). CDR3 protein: CASSREAGVGYTF. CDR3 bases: TGCGCCAGCAGTCGGGAGGCAGGGGTTGGCTACACCTTC.